A selection of T cell receptor beta chains follows, all from one sample in a study of T cell clonotyping in hematopoietic cell transplantation. The repertoire was sequenced with immunoSEQ multiplex PCR; TCRdb's copy has only in-frame clones and lacks some. The table has 5,500 to 6,000 clones, around 84% seen once. The sequences come from peripheral blood mononuclear cells, collected before stem cell transplant. The origin of the receptors is a woman between 45 and 65 years old with acute myeloid leukemia. Some clones in this sample may be carry-over from other donors' samples. The CDR3 runs from the conserved cysteine through the conserved F or W. The D gene is left open where the match is weak. The size field is filled for only some rows; it gives once, few, many or a size class.

abundance | j_gene | v_gene | d_gene | CDR3aa | CDR3nt
NA | TRBJ1-2 | TRBV15 | TRBD1 | CATSGGQGGYGYTF | TGTGCCACCAGCGGGGGACAGGGGGGCTATGGCTACACCTTC
NA | TRBJ1-2 | TRBV29-1 | NA | CSVEGFGYTF | TGCAGCGTTGAAGGGTTCGGCTACACCTTC
few | TRBJ1-1 | TRBV18 | NA | CASSPPIAETEAFF | TGTGCCAGCTCACCACCGATCGCCGAGACTGAAGCTTTCTTT
once | TRBJ2-7 | TRBV18 | NA | CASSPKEASYEQYF | TGTGCCAGCTCACCAAAAGAGGCCTCCTACGAGCAGTACTTC
NA | TRBJ2-7 | TRBV7-9 | NA | CASSLAGVFYEQYF | TGTGCCAGCAGCTTAGCCGGGGTCTTCTACGAGCAGTACTTC
NA | TRBJ1-2 | TRBV12-2 | NA | CASRGSPPRKTYGYTF | TGTGCAAGTCGCGGTTCCCCTCCACGAAAGACCTATGGCTACACCTTC
NA | TRBJ1-1 | TRBV13 | NA | CASSRRGTRGTEAFF | TGTGCCAGCAGCCGCAGGGGCACCCGGGGCACTGAAGCTTTCTTT
NA | TRBJ2-1 | TRBV28 | NA | CASSFIPSLVEQFF | TGTGCCAGCAGTTTTATCCCATCCCTAGTTGAGCAGTTCTTC
NA | TRBJ2-2 | TRBV7-2 | NA | CAIGGRVHTGELFF | TGTGCCATCGGCGGCAGGGTCCACACCGGGGAGCTGTTTTTT
NA | TRBJ2-3 | TRBV7-9 | NA | CASSLGPTKVVGRTDTQYF | TGTGCCAGCAGCTTAGGCCCGACGAAAGTGGTAGGGAGGACAGATACGCAGTATTTT
NA | TRBJ1-1 | TRBV6-5 | TRBD1 | CASRLTGANTEAFF | TGTGCCAGCAGACTAACAGGGGCCAACACTGAAGCTTTCTTT
NA | TRBJ2-2 | TRBV9 | TRBD2 | CASSLTSGRNTGELFF | TGTGCCAGCAGCCTTACTAGCGGGAGGAACACCGGGGAGCTGTTTTTT
NA | TRBJ2-7 | TRBV15 | TRBD1 | CATSRDRGLGEQYF | TGTGCCACCAGCAGGGACAGGGGGTTGGGGGAGCAGTACTTC
once | TRBJ1-5 | TRBV2 | NA | CASSDQSNQPQHF | TGTGCCAGCAGTGATCAAAGCAATCAGCCCCAGCATTTT
NA | TRBJ2-3 | TRBV27 | NA | CASSLDLFTDTQYF | TGTGCCAGCAGTCTCGATCTCTTCACAGATACGCAGTATTTT
once | TRBJ1-4 | TRBV19 | NA | CASSMEAVVGKLFF | TGTGCCAGTAGTATGGAAGCAGTGGTGGGAAAACTGTTTTTT
once | TRBJ2-2 | TRBV19 | NA | CASSPRAASGELFF | TGTGCCAGTAGTCCCCGGGCGGCCTCCGGGGAGCTGTTTTTT
NA | TRBJ2-7 | TRBV10-2 | NA | CASSENGAYEQYF | TGCGCCAGCAGTGAGAACGGGGCCTACGAGCAGTACTTC
few | TRBJ2-3 | TRBV14 | NA | CASSRAGTFVDTQYF | TGTGCCAGCAGTCGGGCAGGGACGTTTGTAGATACGCAGTATTTT
NA | TRBJ2-7 | TRBV4-3 | TRBD1 | CASSPQGASPSYEQYF | TGCGCCAGCAGCCCACAGGGGGCCTCCCCTTCCTACGAGCAGTACTTC
few | TRBJ2-7 | TRBV7-2 | TRBD2 | CASSPSGYEQYF | TGTGCCAGCAGCCCTAGCGGCTACGAGCAGTACTTC
NA | TRBJ2-1 | TRBV19 | NA | CAASRTSYNEQFF | TGTGCCGCCTCCCGGACCTCCTACAATGAGCAGTTCTTC
once | TRBJ1-5 | TRBV6-1 | TRBD1 | CASSPRRQGGQPQHF | TGTGCCAGCAGTCCCCGTAGACAGGGTGGTCAGCCCCAGCATTTT
NA | TRBJ2-1 | TRBV7-9 | TRBD2 | CASTLRGANYNEQFF | TGTGCCAGCACCTTGCGGGGGGCCAACTACAATGAGCAGTTCTTC
NA | TRBJ1-4 | TRBV7-2 | TRBD1 | CASSLGTGNEKLFF | TGTGCCAGCAGCCTCGGGACAGGCAACGAAAAACTGTTTTTT
NA | TRBJ2-7 | TRBV11-2 | TRBD2 | CASSPRTSGDYEQYF | TGTGCCAGCAGCCCCCGGACTAGCGGGGACTACGAGCAGTACTTC
NA | TRBJ2-3 | TRBV7-4 | NA | CASSLETRTQYF | TGTGCCAGCAGCTTAGAGACTAGGACGCAGTATTTT
once | TRBJ2-7 | TRBV5-4 | NA | CASSLTGGASNYEQYF | TGTGCCAGCAGCCTTACCGGGGGAGCGTCCAACTACGAGCAGTACTTC
once | TRBJ2-7 | TRBV11-2 | NA | CASSLAFGLAGIYEQYF | TGTGCCAGCAGCTTAGCCTTCGGACTGGCGGGGATTTACGAGCAGTACTTC
NA | TRBJ1-1 | TRBV29-1 | TRBD1 | CSVEVRTGITEAFF | TGCAGCGTTGAAGTTAGGACAGGGATCACTGAAGCTTTCTTT
NA | TRBJ2-7 | TRBV2 | TRBD2 | CASSDPGGLSSYEQYF | TGTGCCAGCAGCGATCCGGGAGGCTTGAGCTCCTACGAGCAGTACTTC
NA | TRBJ1-6 | TRBV4-1 | NA | CASSLLPPSPYNSPLHF | TGCGCCAGCAGCCTCCTCCCGCCCTCGCCCTATAATTCACCCCTCCACTTT
few | TRBJ2-7 | TRBV9 | NA | CASSLDGGNIYEQYF | TGTGCCAGCAGCTTGGACGGGGGTAACATATACGAGCAGTACTTC
NA | TRBJ1-1 | TRBV9 | NA | CASSPRTREAFF | TGTGCCAGCAGCCCCCGGACAAGGGAAGCTTTCTTT
NA | TRBJ1-1 | TRBV11-1 | NA | CASSIPFPF | TGTGCCAGCAGCATCCCCTTTCCATTT
NA | TRBJ1-5 | TRBV7-9 | NA | CASSQRGQPQHF | TGTGCCAGCAGCCAACGAGGGCAGCCCCAGCATTTT
few | TRBJ2-2 | TRBV29-1 | NA | CSVARAAGDGELFF | TGCAGCGTTGCCAGGGCGGCCGGGGACGGGGAGCTGTTTTTT
NA | TRBJ2-5 | TRBV7-2 | NA | CASSPSSGDRETQYF | TGTGCCAGCAGCCCATCTAGCGGGGACAGGGAGACCCAGTACTTC
NA | TRBJ2-5 | TRBV4-2 | NA | CASSQGMGLIQETQYF | TGTGCCAGCAGCCAAGGGATGGGCCTCATCCAAGAGACCCAGTACTTC
NA | TRBJ1-6 | TRBV5-1 | NA | CASSLDGGGRTHNSPLHF | TGCGCCAGCAGCTTGGATGGGGGAGGGAGGACACATAATTCACCCCTCCACTTT
NA | TRBJ2-1 | TRBV2 | NA | CASRGRSLIHNEQFF | TGTGCCAGTAGGGGGAGGAGCTTGATCCACAATGAGCAGTTCTTC
NA | TRBJ1-1 | TRBV7-6 | TRBD1 | CASSAYRGNTEAFF | TGTGCCAGCAGCGCGTACAGGGGGAACACTGAAGCTTTCTTT
NA | TRBJ2-5 | TRBV9 | TRBD2 | CASSVASGGQETQYF | TGTGCCAGCAGCGTAGCAAGCGGGGGGCAAGAGACCCAGTACTTC
NA | TRBJ1-1 | TRBV5-4 | NA | CASNPRGVPEAFF | TGTGCCAGCAACCCCCGGGGAGTCCCTGAAGCTTTCTTT
NA | TRBJ2-5 | TRBV30 | TRBD2 | CAWGLAGSETQYF | TGTGCCTGGGGACTAGCGGGGAGTGAGACCCAGTACTTC
NA | TRBJ1-5 | TRBV5-6 | TRBD1 | CASSLGDRGWNQPQHF | TGTGCCAGCAGCTTGGGGGACAGGGGTTGGAATCAGCCCCAGCATTTT
NA | TRBJ2-5 | TRBV18 | NA | CASSPKGGGETQYF | TGTGCCAGCTCACCAAAGGGAGGTGGAGAGACCCAGTACTTC
NA | TRBJ1-1 | TRBV7-6 | NA | CASIPLLTGNTEAFF | TGTGCCAGCATCCCCCTCTTGACAGGGAACACTGAAGCTTTCTTT
NA | TRBJ2-1 | TRBV6-6 | NA | CASSHLNSYNEQFF | TGTGCCAGCAGTCACCTTAACTCCTACAATGAGCAGTTCTTC
NA | TRBJ2-5 | TRBV7-8 | NA | CASSLGSGQQETQYF | TGTGCCAGCAGCTTAGGCTCGGGGCAGCAAGAGACCCAGTACTTC
NA | TRBJ2-1 | TRBV9 | TRBD2 | CASSVVGLAGSEQFF | TGTGCCAGCAGCGTAGTTGGGCTAGCGGGAAGTGAGCAGTTCTTC
NA | TRBJ2-1 | TRBV4-3 | TRBD2 | CASSQAGGSEQFF | TGCGCCAGCAGCCAAGCGGGAGGAAGTGAGCAGTTCTTC
NA | TRBJ1-1 | TRBV4-2 | TRBD1 | CASSQVTPPPDRLDTEAFF | TGTGCCAGCAGCCAAGTCACACCACCCCCGGACAGGTTGGACACTGAAGCTTTCTTT
NA | TRBJ2-5 | TRBV7-2 | NA | CASSSGHPHF | TGTGCCAGCAGCTCGGGACACCCTCACTTC
NA | TRBJ2-5 | TRBV9 | TRBD2 | CASSVGLAGGETQYF | TGTGCCAGCAGCGTAGGGCTAGCGGGGGGAGAGACCCAGTACTTC
few | TRBJ2-3 | TRBV18 | NA | CASSPPSGQDTQYF | TGTGCCAGCTCACCACCATCAGGGCAAGATACGCAGTATTTT
NA | TRBJ2-1 | TRBV11-1 | TRBD2 | CASSLELAGEGGNEQFF | TGTGCCAGCAGCTTAGAGCTAGCGGGAGAAGGAGGCAATGAGCAGTTCTTC
NA | TRBJ1-4 | TRBV25-1 | NA | CASSDETEAGEKLFF | TGTGCCAGCAGTGACGAGACGGAGGCGGGTGAAAAACTGTTTTTT
NA | TRBJ1-2 | TRBV5-8 | NA | CASSLLNNYGYTF | TGTGCCAGCAGCTTGTTGAATAACTATGGCTACACCTTC